This record covers a single T cell receptor (beta chain). The entry originates in a study of regulatory T cells in long-lasting Graves disease. Specified time point: newly diagnosed GD, antithyroid drugs for less than 3 months. RNA isolated from PBMCs was used to make the TCR library. The patient group derived from an endocrinology department in Xi'an, China. Construction of TCR beta libraries relied on iRepertoire HTBI primers and on Arm-PCR targeting CDR3 regions. TCRdb called the multiplex PCR reads again in MiXCR, with one record for every CDR3 protein. The sample includes 550,000 to 700,000 distinct CDR3 sequences, roughly a sixth of them seen just once. Germline V gene lookup returns CDR1 LNHNV and CDR2 YYDKDF (reference sequence). V was shortened by 3 bases and J by 5 bases, with 10 bases between the two germline ends. CDR3 length: 13 amino acids. This sample also belongs to another study, concerning T cells in Graves' hyperthyroidism and ophthalmopathy. As that report states: Ophthalmopathy and stable hyperthyroidism were separated by a 13 V-J model.

The source of this sequence is a man aged 18 to 29 with Graves disease. Sequenced material: peripheral blood mononuclear cells (PBMCs), taken at new diagnosis, from a patient treated with antithyroid drugs. The chain uses TRBV15 and TRBJ1-2; no firm D call. This CDR3 is CATSRETAYGYTF. The CDR3 coding sequence is TGTGCCACCAGCAGGGAGACGGCATATGGCTACACCTTC.